This is a list of T cell receptor beta chains from one sample in a study of Ad26.COV2.S vaccination and SARS-CoV-2 variants. Some clones are missing from TCRdb's copy, which holds only in-frame ones; the method was immunoSEQ multiplex PCR. The sample yields 350,000 to 600,000 clones, about 89% seen once. The starting material was peripheral blood, obtained in a trial of Ad26.COV2.S vaccine versus placebo. These receptors were obtained from a person between 18 and 65 years old who received the Ad26.COV2.S COVID-19 vaccine or a placebo. Both conserved end residues are part of each CDR3. D genes are given only for firm matches. Clone size is given for some rows only: seen once, a few or many times, or a class if the clone is expanded.

abundance,j_gene,v_gene,d_gene,CDR3aa,CDR3nt
-,TRBJ1-1,TRBV13,-,CASSLGTSTEAFF,TGTGCCAGCAGCTTAGGGACATCCACTGAAGCTTTCTTT
-,TRBJ1-2,TRBV6-5,-,CASSYSPGKNYGYTF,TGTGCCAGCAGTTATTCGCCTGGCAAAAACTATGGCTACACCTTC
-,TRBJ1-1,TRBV6-5,-,CASSPRVNTEAFF,TGTGCCAGCAGCCCAAGGGTGAACACTGAAGCTTTCTTT
-,TRBJ2-6,TRBV5-4,TRBD1,CASSSTGTGFTGANVLTF,TGTGCCAGCAGCTCCACCGGGACAGGGTTCACTGGGGCCAACGTCCTGACTTTC
few,TRBJ2-7,TRBV14,-,CASSHWDTRYEQYF,TGTGCCAGCAGCCATTGGGACACTCGCTACGAGCAGTACTTC
-,TRBJ1-5,TRBV7-6,-,CASSLETGNQPQHF,TGTGCCAGCAGCTTAGAAACAGGCAATCAGCCCCAGCATTTT
-,TRBJ2-1,TRBV2,TRBD2,CASRMGLAGYNEQFF,TGTGCCAGCAGGATGGGACTAGCGGGCTACAATGAGCAGTTCTTC
-,TRBJ2-1,TRBV5-1,TRBD1,CASSSLRQGAFEQFF,TGCGCCAGCAGCTCACTACGACAGGGGGCGTTCGAGCAGTTCTTC
-,TRBJ2-7,TRBV20-1,-,CSAASHEQYF,TGCAGTGCTGCCTCCCACGAGCAGTACTTC
few,TRBJ2-2,TRBV29-1,-,CSVGGGTNTGELFF,TGCAGCGTTGGTGGGGGGACGAACACCGGGGAGCTGTTTTTT
few,TRBJ1-2,TRBV28,TRBD1,CASSGFTAGTEANYGYTF,TGTGCCAGCAGTGGATTTACAGCAGGGACAGAAGCTAACTATGGCTACACCTTC
few,TRBJ1-1,TRBV15,-,CATGQVMNTEAFF,TGTGCCACCGGGCAAGTCATGAACACTGAAGCTTTCTTT
few,TRBJ2-7,TRBV19,-,CASSILGTYEQYF,TGTGCCAGTAGTATATTAGGAACCTACGAGCAGTACTTC
-,TRBJ2-3,TRBV9,TRBD2,CASSAGLAGRETQYF,TGTGCCAGCAGCGCCGGTCTAGCGGGCCGTGAAACGCAGTATTTT
-,TRBJ1-2,TRBV29-1,TRBD1,CSGMRQGNGYGYTF,TGCAGCGGGATGCGACAGGGGAATGGTTATGGCTACACCTTC
-,TRBJ2-1,TRBV2,-,CASTLLDPEQFF,TGTGCCAGCACCCTACTAGATCCGGAGCAGTTCTTC
-,TRBJ1-1,TRBV6-5,TRBD1,CASRRQGAGTEAFF,TGTGCCAGCAGGAGACAGGGGGCAGGGACTGAAGCTTTCTTT
once,TRBJ1-1,TRBV19,-,CASIQGLNTEAFF,TGTGCCAGTATTCAGGGGCTGAACACTGAAGCTTTCTTT
-,TRBJ1-1,TRBV15,-,CATSSRVEAFF,TGTGCCACCAGCAGCAGGGTTGAAGCTTTCTTT
-,TRBJ1-5,TRBV27,-,CASSLEFNQPQHF,TGTGCCAGCAGTCTCGAATTCAATCAGCCCCAGCATTTT
-,TRBJ1-1,TRBV27,-,CASSSPAGTEAFF,TGTGCCAGCAGTTCACCAGCGGGCACTGAAGCTTTCTTT
-,TRBJ2-1,TRBV7-9,TRBD2,CASSYPSGGTYNEQFF,TGTGCCAGCAGCTATCCAAGCGGGGGGACATACAATGAGCAGTTCTTC
-,TRBJ1-1,TRBV6-5,-,CASSSTIAEAFF,TGTGCCAGCAGTTCAACCATCGCTGAAGCTTTCTTT
-,TRBJ2-7,TRBV20-1,-,CSASLLAEQYF,TGCAGTGCTTCCCTGCTGGCCGAGCAGTACTTC
-,TRBJ2-3,TRBV19,TRBD2,CASKATSGRVTDTQYF,TGTGCCAGTAAAGCAACTAGCGGGAGGGTCACAGATACGCAGTATTTT
-,TRBJ2-4,TRBV28,-,CASSLSGVAKNIQYF,TGTGCCAGCAGTTTATCGGGGGTTGCCAAAAACATTCAGTACTTC
-,TRBJ1-4,TRBV4-1,-,CASSREGEEKGKLFF,TGCGCCAGCAGCCGGGAGGGAGAGGAGAAAGGAAAACTGTTTTTT
-,TRBJ2-1,TRBV6-1,-,CASSEGPVHEQFF,TGTGCCAGCAGTGAAGGACCCGTCCATGAGCAGTTCTTC
-,TRBJ1-1,TRBV19,-,CASKSLGDGNTEAFF,TGTGCCAGTAAGTCCCTGGGGGATGGGAACACTGAAGCTTTCTTT
once,TRBJ1-2,TRBV18,-,CASSSSLGYTF,TGTGCCAGCTCCTCGAGTCTGGGCTACACCTTC
-,TRBJ2-2,TRBV11-3,-,CASSSRIGELFF,TGTGCCAGCAGTTCTAGGATCGGGGAGCTGTTTTTT
-,TRBJ1-5,TRBV27,TRBD1,CASIPDRAHSNQPQHF,TGTGCCAGCATCCCTGACAGGGCTCATAGCAATCAGCCCCAGCATTTT
-,TRBJ1-3,TRBV18,-,CASSPPTGRSGNTIYF,TGTGCCAGCTCACCACCGACAGGTCGCTCTGGAAACACCATATATTTT
few,TRBJ2-1,TRBV4-3,-,CASSQGVGEQFF,TGCGCCAGCAGCCAAGGTGTCGGTGAGCAGTTCTTC
-,TRBJ2-5,TRBV7-6,TRBD2,CASSLEPGGSETQYF,TGTGCCAGCAGCTTAGAGCCGGGAGGGTCAGAGACCCAGTACTTC
-,TRBJ1-5,TRBV11-2,-,CASSLGQGGNQPQHF,TGTGCCAGCAGCTTAGGCCAGGGTGGCAATCAGCCCCAGCATTTT
-,TRBJ1-1,TRBV6-5,-,CASSYTYGNTEAFF,TGTGCCAGCAGCTATACCTACGGGAACACTGAAGCTTTCTTT
-,TRBJ1-1,TRBV19,-,CASSNQGWAEAFF,TGTGCCAGTAGTAACCAGGGGTGGGCTGAAGCTTTCTTT
-,TRBJ2-7,TRBV12-3/TRBV12-4,-,CASSFRVPYEQYF,TGTGCCAGCAGTTTCAGGGTCCCCTACGAGCAGTACTTC
-,TRBJ1-5,TRBV6-4,-,CASSAWANQPQHF,TGTGCCAGCAGTGCCTGGGCAAATCAGCCCCAGCATTTT
few,TRBJ2-1,TRBV12-3/TRBV12-4,-,CASSLNGIEQFF,TGTGCCAGCAGTTTAAATGGGATTGAGCAGTTCTTC
few,TRBJ1-3,TRBV6-6,-,CASSPKSLVSGNTIYF,TGTGCCAGCAGCCCCAAATCGTTGGTCTCTGGAAACACCATATATTTT
-,TRBJ2-1,TRBV6-5,TRBD1,CASGGQYQFF,TGTGCCAGCGGGGGACAGTACCAGTTCTTC
once,TRBJ2-1,TRBV29-1,-,CSVDLTGGIEQFF,TGCAGCGTTGACCTGACTGGGGGCATAGAGCAGTTCTTC
-,TRBJ2-4,TRBV28,-,CASSNLPGPIQYF,TGTGCCAGCAGCAATCTACCGGGGCCTATTCAGTACTTC
-,TRBJ2-7,TRBV11-2,-,CASSPGRTSYEQYF,TGTGCCAGCAGCCCAGGGAGGACGTCCTACGAGCAGTACTTC
-,TRBJ2-6,TRBV27,-,CASSPAGSGANVLTF,TGTGCCAGCAGTCCAGCAGGGTCTGGGGCCAACGTCCTGACTTTC
-,TRBJ1-6,TRBV6-6,-,CASSYSDSPLHF,TGTGCCAGCAGTTATTCGGACTCACCCCTCCACTTT
-,TRBJ2-5,TRBV6-5,-,CASRTALETQYF,TGTGCCAGCAGGACGGCCCTAGAGACCCAGTACTTC
-,TRBJ2-3,TRBV9,TRBD2,CASSVVAGVGPDTQYF,TGTGCCAGCAGCGTAGTGGCGGGAGTGGGCCCGGATACGCAGTATTTT
once,TRBJ1-4,TRBV28,-,CASSSAGGAGEKLFF,TGTGCCAGCAGTTCCGCGGGGGGCGCTGGAGAAAAACTGTTTTTT
few,TRBJ1-3,TRBV7-6,TRBD1,CASSLAMGDRSGNTIYF,TGTGCCAGCAGCTTAGCGATGGGGGACAGGTCTGGAAACACCATATATTTT
-,TRBJ2-3,TRBV13,-,CASRLGVSTDTQYF,TGTGCCAGCAGGTTAGGGGTTTCCACAGATACGCAGTATTTT
-,TRBJ2-1,TRBV19,-,CARPNGVRELSDEQFF,TGTGCCAGACCCAATGGGGTCCGGGAACTAAGCGATGAGCAGTTCTTC
-,TRBJ2-7,TRBV27,-,CASSLRGETTYEQYF,TGTGCCAGCAGTCTCAGGGGTGAAACGACCTACGAGCAGTACTTC